This T cell receptor (beta chain) stems from a study of blood T cell repertoires in COVID-19. On the study more broadly: Nucleic acid was either cDNA or gDNA, and it came from T cells, B-cell-depleted T cells, or PBMCs.

Participants had their cohort set by participant-reported clinical history. Assay used: immunoSEQ multiplex PCR; TCRdb lists only in-frame clones, some missing. The data contain hundreds of thousands of clones, 70% to 90% of them singletons. Germline CDR1 is SEHNR and CDR2 is FQNEAQ (reference sequence). The CDR3 runs to 15 residues. V lost 4 bases and J lost 1, with 13 bases in between. This receptor was obtained from a middle-aged man who had been exposed to COVID-19. The J gene is TRBJ1-1, the V gene TRBV7-9, with no clear D. What was sequenced was PBMCs or T cells enriched from blood (not recorded which). This CDR3 is CASSSGLNTNTEAFF. The DNA for the CDR3 is TGTGCCAGCAGCTCAGGTCTTAATACGAACACTGAAGCTTTCTTT.